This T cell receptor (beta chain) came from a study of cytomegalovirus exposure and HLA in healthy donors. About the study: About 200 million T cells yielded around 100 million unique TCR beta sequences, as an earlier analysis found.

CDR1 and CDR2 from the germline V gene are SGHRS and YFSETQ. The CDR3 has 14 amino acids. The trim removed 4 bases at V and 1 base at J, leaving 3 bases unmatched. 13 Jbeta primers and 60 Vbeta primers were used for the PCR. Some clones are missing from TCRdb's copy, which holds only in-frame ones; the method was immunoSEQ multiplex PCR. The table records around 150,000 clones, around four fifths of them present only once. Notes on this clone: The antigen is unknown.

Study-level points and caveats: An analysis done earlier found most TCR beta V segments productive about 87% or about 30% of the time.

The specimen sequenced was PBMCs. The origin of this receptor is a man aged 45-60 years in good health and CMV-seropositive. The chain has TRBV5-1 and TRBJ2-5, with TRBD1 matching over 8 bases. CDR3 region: CASSPGTGQETQYF. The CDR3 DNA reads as TGCGCCAGCAGCCCCGGGACAGGCCAAGAGACCCAGTACTTC.